This T cell receptor (beta chain) appears in the sequencing data of a study of cytotoxic CD8 clonotypes in ibrutinib-treated CLL. The overall study: Response samples were obtained once patients had received a median about 12 months of treatment, range 6 to 36.

Data came from immunoSEQ multiplex PCR; TCRdb stores just in-frame clones and leaves some out. The repertoire holds approximately 350,000 clones, with roughly two thirds as singletons. Sequencing used PBMCs, obtained after 36 months of ibrutinib treatment. The receptor comes from a human donor with chronic lymphocytic leukemia.

DNA for the CDR3: TGTGCCAGCAGTCCTAGACAGGTCACCTACGAGCAGTACTTC. This gives the protein CASSPRQVTYEQYF. The chain joins TRBV27 to TRBJ2-7; TRBD1 might be the D (6 bases). In germline, CDR1 is MNHEY, CDR2 SMNVEV (reference sequence). The CDR3 covers 14 residues. V was pared by 5 bases and J by 2 bases, with 13 bases between.